One sample yielded the 27 T cell receptor beta chains listed below, sequenced in a study of T-cell memory formation after mild COVID-19. TCRdb re-derived calls from the 5' RACE reads in MiXCR, one entry per CDR3 protein. Of 250,000 to 400,000 distinct CDR3 sequences in the sample, roughly an eighth were seen once. Sequenced input: PBMCs or a T cell subset sorted from them (not recorded which). These receptor sequences come from a man aged 18 to 29 who had mild COVID-19 (a few samples of this study predate the infection). Cell type and time point are not known.

In its sample, this clonotype was seen a few times. The chain links TRBV20-1 to TRBJ2-7; the D gene is possibly TRBD2 (5 bases). Trimming left V 2 bases short and J 5 bases short, with 13 bases between. The germline gives CDR1 DFQATT, CDR2 SNEGSKA (reference sequence). CDR3 length: 13 residues. The CDR3: CSARQAPGDEQYV. CDR3 DNA sequence: TGCAGTGCTAGACAGGCCCCCGGGGACGAGCAGTACGTC.

This clonotype came up many times. V and J are TRBV5-1 and TRBJ2-3; tentative D call: TRBD1 (6 bases). Germline V CDR1 and CDR2: SGHRS, YFSETQ. The CDR3 contains 17 residues. V was clipped by 4 bases and J by 5 bases, with 23 bases between them. Here the CDR3 reads CASSARSGRGFGDTQYF. DNA of the CDR3: TGCGCCAGCAGCGCGCGGAGCGGCAGGGGATTTGGAGATACGCAGTATTTT.

This sequence joins TRBV4-3 and TRBJ1-2, with D uncertain. V shed 2 bases and J shed 4 bases, with 11 bases lying between them. This CDR3 contains 14 residues. CDR1 and CDR2 (germline): LGHNA, YSLEER. The CDR3 sequence: CASSQLGGSYGYTF. CDR3 nucleotide sequence: TGCGCCAGCAGCCAATTAGGCGGGAGCTATGGCTACACCTTC.

The chain uses TRBV6-5 and TRBJ1-5; D remains unclear. Per germline, CDR1 MNHEY and CDR2 SVGAGI. The CDR3 is 15 residues long. With 0 bases removed from V and 7 bases from J, the gap between germline ends came to 13 bases. CDR3 sequence: CASSYSPGLSQPQHF. CDR3 nucleotides: TGTGCCAGCAGTTACTCGCCCGGGTTGAGCCAGCCCCAGCATTTT.

The CDR3 DNA reads as TGCGCCAGCAGCCAAGATTCGGGGAGTATGGCTGGAAACACCATATATTTT. This codes for CASSQDSGSMAGNTIYF. This rearrangement joins TRBV4-1 to TRBJ1-3; unclear D gene. The V gene lost 0 bases and the J gene lost 2 bases, with 14 bases spanning the gap. The CDR3 is made up of 17 amino acids. CDR1 and CDR2 from the germline V gene are MGHRA and YSYEKL.

This clonotype has just a few counts. V gene TRBV21-1 combines with J gene TRBJ2-5. TRBV21-1 is given as a pseudogene. CDR3 size: 11 residues. The CDR3 loop is CASSKRETQYF. CDR3 in DNA: TGTGCCAGCAGCAAAAGGGAGACCCAGTACTTC.

The chain employs TRBV7-2 and TRBJ2-1; D gene unclear. This CDR3 is built from 14 residues. The V end was cut by 0 bases, the J end by 6 bases, with 9 bases between. The germline V gene encodes CDR1 SGHTA and CDR2 FQGNSA. This CDR3 reads CASSLAARGNEQFF. The CDR3 DNA reads as TGTGCCAGCAGCTTAGCCGCCCGAGGCAATGAGCAGTTCTTC.

This clonotype has a single count. V usage is TRBV6-5 and J usage is TRBJ2-3; D is uncertain. V was cut by 0 bases and J by 6 bases, with 16 bases left in between. CDR1 MNHEY and CDR2 SVGAGI come from the germline V gene. The CDR3 covers 16 residues. The chain's CDR3 is CASSYSKVYTRDTQYF. The CDR3 nucleotides are TGTGCCAGCAGTTACTCGAAGGTCTACACAAGGGATACGCAGTATTTT.

The chain couples TRBV7-8 to TRBJ1-2, with TRBD1 matching over 8 bases. Germline V gives CDR1 SGHVS, CDR2 FQNEAQ. The CDR3 is made up of 17 amino acids. V lost 0 bases and J lost 6; bases outside the gene matches: 12. CDR3 amino acids: CASSLAAGGAEGDGYTF. CDR3 nucleotides: TGTGCCAGCAGCTTAGCTGCAGGGGGCGCCGAAGGGGATGGCTACACCTTC.

This chain uses TRBV7-8 with TRBJ1-3; 9 positions agree with TRBD1. The V and J ends lost 7 bases and 0 bases, in that order; junction bases with no gene match: 7. This CDR3 region has 16 residues. Germline-derived CDR1 and CDR2 are SGHVS and FQNEAQ. The CDR3 loop is CASTEQGAVSGNTIYF. In DNA form, the CDR3 reads TGTGCCAGCACCGAACAGGGGGCCGTCTCTGGAAACACCATATATTTT.

The chain has TRBV7-6 and TRBJ2-1, with D perhaps TRBD2 (6 bases). Germline lookup yields CDR1 SGHVS and CDR2 FNYEAQ. V lost 5 bases to trimming and J lost 8 bases, with 10 bases between them. The CDR3 is 12 residues long. In nucleotides, the CDR3 is TGTGCCAGCAGCGGGACGGGAGATGAGCAGTTCTTC. This translates into CASSGTGDEQFF.

V usage is TRBV6-6 and J usage is TRBJ2-5; 8 nucleotides agree with TRBD2. The length of the CDR3 is 15 residues. Germline values: CDR1 MNHNY, CDR2 SVGAGI (reference sequence). The trim removed 6 bases at V and 4 bases at J, leaving 10 bases unmatched. The CDR3 DNA follows: TGTGCCAGCAGATCACCCGGCGGACTAGCAGAGACCCAGTACTTC. Residues: CASRSPGGLAETQYF.

At least ten counts were recorded for this clonotype. This chain uses TRBV5-1 with TRBJ2-1; TRBD2 might be the D (6 bases). Trimming shortened V by 4 bases and J by 0 bases, and 11 bases separated the two germline ends. The CDR3 length is 15 residues. The germline gives CDR1 SGHRS, CDR2 YFSETQ. CDR3: CASSPGLSSYNEQFF. In DNA, the CDR3 is TGCGCCAGCAGCCCGGGACTCAGCTCCTACAATGAGCAGTTCTTC.

This clonotype was seen a few times. CDR3 bases: TGTGCCAGCAGCCCCTTAAACAATGAGCAGTTCTTC. Protein sequence: CASSPLNNEQFF. This chain links TRBV6-5 with TRBJ2-1; D gene unclear. V dropped 6 bases and J dropped 5 bases, with 8 bases sitting between them. The CDR3 extends over 12 amino acids. The germline CDR1 and CDR2 sequences are MNHEY and SVGAGI.

This clonotype was seen a few times. This chain connects TRBV20-1 to TRBJ1-5; unclear D gene. Trimming pared 3 bases from V and 1 base from J, leaving 13 bases between. CDR3 size: 15 residues. Germline lookup yields CDR1 DFQATT and CDR2 SNEGSKA (reference sequence). CDR3 bases: TGCAGTGCTAGTCCCGGGTCGGAAAGCAATCAGCCCCAGCATTTT. It specifies CSASPGSESNQPQHF.

The chain links TRBV7-8 to TRBJ1-1; D possibly corresponds to TRBD1 (6 bases). Germline CDR1 is SGHVS and CDR2 is FQNEAQ. The V end was cut by 4 bases, the J end by 6 bases, with 18 bases between. The CDR3 extends over 15 amino acids. CDR3: CASSSPQGSIPEAFF. For the CDR3, the DNA is TGTGCCAGCAGCTCACCACAGGGATCGATCCCTGAAGCTTTCTTT.

The gene calls are TRBV10-3 and TRBJ2-7; 7 bases align to TRBD1. The CDR3 runs 15 residues. Germline V gene data show CDR1 as ENHRY and CDR2 as SYGVKD. V was pared by 3 bases and J by 1 base, with 6 bases of the junction left unmatched. DNA for the CDR3: TGTGCCATCAGTGATGCGACAGGGTCTTCCTACGAGCAGTACTTC. This gives the protein CAISDATGSSYEQYF.

This clonotype was recorded many times. The rearrangement links TRBV12-3 or TRBV12-4 to TRBJ1-2; D possibly corresponds to TRBD1 (5 bases). The CDR3 runs to 12 residues. V was shortened by 5 bases and J by 5 bases, with 9 bases between the two germline ends. CDR3 residues: CASSAGPYGYTF. The CDR3 bases are TGTGCCAGCAGTGCAGGGCCATATGGCTACACCTTC.

This clonotype was seen more than once but under ten times. The chain employs TRBV5-1 and TRBJ2-2; D is perhaps TRBD1 (5 bases). Germline V gene sequence: CDR1 SGHRS, CDR2 YFSETQ. V dropped 0 bases and J dropped 6 bases, with 12 bases sitting between them. The length of the CDR3 is 15 residues. CDR3 protein: CASSLAAGFAGELFF. Written as DNA, the CDR3 is TGCGCCAGCAGCTTGGCTGCAGGGTTTGCCGGGGAGCTGTTTTTT.

This chain joins TRBV24-1 and TRBJ1-5; unclear D gene. The CDR3 loop spans 13 amino acids. Germline CDR1 and CDR2: KGHDR and SFDVKD. Trimming cost V 5 bases and J 4 bases, with 8 bases left between them. The CDR3 spells CATSGVGNQPQHF. The DNA of the CDR3 is TGTGCCACCAGTGGGGTCGGTAATCAGCCCCAGCATTTT.

V gene TRBV7-2 combines with J gene TRBJ2-5; unclear D gene. Germline assignment: CDR1 SGHTA and CDR2 FQGNSA. Trimming shortened V by 5 bases and J by 4 bases, and 14 bases separated the two germline ends. The CDR3 runs 14 residues. The CDR3 spells CASSEAPIGETQYF. The DNA for the CDR3 is TGTGCCAGCAGCGAGGCCCCCATTGGAGAGACCCAGTACTTC.

The chain recombines TRBV25-1 with TRBJ2-7; D is unresolved. There are 15 residues in the CDR3. Per germline, CDR1 MGHDK and CDR2 SYGVNS. V was pared by 5 bases and J by 5 bases, with 19 bases between. The CDR3 here is CASSTSDTEKDEQYF. In nucleotides, the CDR3 is TGTGCCAGCAGTACATCGGATACTGAAAAGGACGAGCAGTACTTC.

This clonotype was detected only a few times. The gene calls are TRBV4-3 and TRBJ2-4; D gene unclear. Germline CDR1 and CDR2: LGHNA and YSLEER. V was pared by 3 bases and J by 1 base, with 10 bases between. The CDR3 length is 15 residues. DNA for the CDR3: TGCGCCAGCAGCCACAAGGGATCTGCCAAAAACATTCAGTACTTC. Its translation is CASSHKGSAKNIQYF.

This clonotype has only a few counts. V gene TRBV5-5 combines with J gene TRBJ2-3; D is possibly TRBD1 (6 bases). V was shortened by 4 bases and J by 6 bases, with 12 bases between the two germline ends. The CDR3 runs to 13 residues. Germline-derived CDR1 and CDR2 are SGHKS and YYEKEE (reference sequence). CDR3 nucleotide sequence: TGTGCCAGCAGCCCCGGGACAATGGATACGCAGTATTTT. It specifies CASSPGTMDTQYF.

This clonotype was counted many times. The rearrangement joins TRBV5-1 to TRBJ2-3; no clear D gene. V gave up 0 bases and J gave up 1 base, with 9 bases separating them. The CDR3 covers 15 residues. Germline values: CDR1 SGHRS, CDR2 YFSETQ. The chain's CDR3 is CASSLGGLGTDTQYF. In DNA form, the CDR3 reads TGCGCCAGCAGCTTGGGCGGTCTCGGCACAGATACGCAGTATTTT.

In its sample, this clonotype was seen a few times. One junction end does not reproduce the germline sequence, and a read error may be involved. The rearrangement uses TRBV5-1 and TRBJ2-7; no clear D gene. The CDR3 is 12 amino acids. CDR1 and CDR2 from the germline V gene are SGHRS and YFSETQ. CDR3 residues: CASSPSGYEQYF. The CDR3 DNA reads TGTGCCAGCAGCCCTAGTGGTTACGAGCAGTACTTC. Based on the CDR3 plus reference TRBV5-1 and TRBJ2-7, the full variable domain is KAGVTQTPRYLIKTRGQQVTLSCSPISGHRSVSWYQQTPGQGLQFLFEYFSETQRNKGNFPGRFSGRQFSNSRSEMNVSTLELGDSALYLCASSPSGYEQYFGPGTRLTVT.

This clonotype was picked up a small number of times. The gene calls are TRBV5-1 and TRBJ2-2; D ambiguous. The V gene lost 1 base and the J gene lost 5 bases, with 9 bases spanning the gap. The CDR3 runs 14 residues. Germline V gene sequence: CDR1 SGHRS, CDR2 YFSETQ. The CDR3 protein is CASSLFQETGELFF. The CDR3, as DNA: TGCGCCAGCAGCTTGTTCCAAGAAACCGGGGAGCTGTTTTTT.